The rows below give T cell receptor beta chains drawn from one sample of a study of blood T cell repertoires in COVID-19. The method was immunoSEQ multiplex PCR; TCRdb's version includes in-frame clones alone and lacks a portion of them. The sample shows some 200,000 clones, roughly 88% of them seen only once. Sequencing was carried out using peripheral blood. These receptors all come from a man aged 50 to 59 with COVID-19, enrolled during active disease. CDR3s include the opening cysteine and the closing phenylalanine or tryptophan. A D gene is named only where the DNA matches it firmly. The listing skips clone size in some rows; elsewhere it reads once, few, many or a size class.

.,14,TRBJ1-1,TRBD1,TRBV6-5,CASSSPGGNTEAFF,TGTGCCAGCAGTTCCCCAGGGGGAAACACTGAAGCTTTCTTT
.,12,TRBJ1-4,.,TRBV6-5,CASSHPPEKLFF,TGTGCCAGCAGTCATCCCCCTGAAAAACTGTTTTTT
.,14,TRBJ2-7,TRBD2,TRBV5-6,CASSLPGGAYEQYF,TGTGCCAGCAGCTTGCCGGGGGGTGCCTACGAGCAGTACTTC
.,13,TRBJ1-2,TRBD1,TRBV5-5,CASSPWTGDGYTF,TGTGCCAGCAGCCCGTGGACAGGGGACGGCTACACCTTC
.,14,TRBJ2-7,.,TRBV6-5,CASSYSGGDYEQYF,TGTGCCAGCAGTTACTCAGGGGGTGATTACGAGCAGTACTTC
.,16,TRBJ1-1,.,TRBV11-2,CASSLSSQGRSTEAFF,TGTGCCAGCAGCTTATCCTCTCAGGGTAGGAGCACTGAAGCTTTCTTT
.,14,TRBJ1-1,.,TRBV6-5,CASSSTGLNTEAFF,TGTGCCAGCAGCTCGACAGGTTTAAACACTGAAGCTTTCTTT
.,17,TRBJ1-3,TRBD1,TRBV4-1,CASSQAGQGISGNTIYF,TGCGCCAGCAGCCAAGCGGGACAGGGGATCTCTGGAAACACCATATATTTT
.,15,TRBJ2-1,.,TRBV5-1,CASSLGQVIGDEQFF,TGCGCCAGCAGCTTGGGGCAGGTCATAGGCGATGAGCAGTTCTTC
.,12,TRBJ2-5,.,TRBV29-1,CSVLPYQETQYF,TGCAGCGTTCTACCCTACCAAGAGACCCAGTACTTC
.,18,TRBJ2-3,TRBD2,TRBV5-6,CASSPLPRGGRDTDTQYF,TGTGCCAGCAGCCCCCTCCCGCGGGGGGGCCGCGACACAGATACGCAGTATTTT
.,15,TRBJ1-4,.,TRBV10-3,CAISDSRGANEKLFF,TGTGCCATCAGTGATTCCCGGGGAGCTAATGAAAAACTGTTTTTT
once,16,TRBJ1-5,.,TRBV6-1,CASSEFSSYSNQPQHF,TGTGCCAGCAGTGAATTCTCCTCCTATAGCAATCAGCCCCAGCATTTT
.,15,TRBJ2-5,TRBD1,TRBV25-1,CASSRGQGPGETQYF,TGTGCCAGCAGTAGGGGACAGGGCCCTGGTGAGACCCAGTACTTC
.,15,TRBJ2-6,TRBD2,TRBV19,CASGRQPSGANVLTF,TGTGCCTCCGGGAGGCAGCCCTCTGGGGCCAACGTCCTGACTTTC
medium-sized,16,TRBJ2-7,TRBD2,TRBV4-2,CASSEEASGGSYEQYF,TGTGCCAGCAGCGAAGAGGCTAGCGGGGGGTCCTACGAGCAGTACTTC
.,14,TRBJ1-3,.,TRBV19,CASSMGADGNTIYF,TGTGCCAGTAGTATGGGAGCGGATGGAAACACCATATATTTT